The 16 T cell receptor beta chains reported below all come from one sample, sequenced in a study of cytomegalovirus exposure and HLA in healthy donors. The primer mix had 60 Vbeta and 13 Jbeta primers. This table comes from immunoSEQ multiplex PCR, and its TCRdb copy is limited to in-frame clones, with some not included. The sample holds fewer than 150,000 clones, around 80% seen once. Sequenced: PBMCs. These receptors originate from a man under 40 in good health and CMV-seronegative.

This clone showed up just a few times. V gene TRBV6-4 combines with J gene TRBJ1-1; TRBD1 might be the D (5 bases). The CDR3 spans 13 residues. V gave up 6 bases and J gave up 1 base, with 9 bases separating them. The germline CDR1 and CDR2 sequences are MRHNA and SNTAGT. The CDR3 bases are TGTGCCAGCAGCGCACAGGAGAACACTGAAGCTTTCTTT. Translating it yields CASSAQENTEAFF.

The chain combines TRBV27 with TRBJ2-1; D is unclear. Trimming removed 2 bases from V and 7 bases from J, with 9 bases in between. Germline CDR1 and CDR2: MNHEY and SMNVEV (reference sequence). CDR3 length: 13 amino acids. CDR3 in DNA: TGTGCCAGCAGTTTAGGCTTAACGAATGAGCAGTTCTTC. It encodes CASSLGLTNEQFF.

This sequence joins TRBV14 and TRBJ2-7; D perhaps matches TRBD1 (6 bases). Germline-derived CDR1 and CDR2 are SGHDN and FVKESK. CDR3 length equals 15 residues. V was pared by 3 bases and J by 8 bases, with 20 bases between. CDR3 amino acids: CASSHAGADLRKQYF. The CDR3 bases are TGTGCCAGCAGCCATGCAGGGGCCGACCTACGTAAGCAGTACTTC.

The chain links TRBV5-1 to TRBJ2-3, with TRBD2 matching 11 bases. The V and J ends lost 6 bases and 0 bases, in that order; junction bases with no gene match: 18. In germline, CDR1 is SGHRS, CDR2 YFSETQ. The CDR3 runs to 20 residues. CDR3 nucleotide sequence: TGCGCCAGCACCTCCCGCCCCGGGACTAGCGGAACTACTAGCACAGATACGCAGTATTTT. Translation: CASTSRPGTSGTTSTDTQYF.

This clone occurred a few times. This sequence joins TRBV28 and TRBJ1-5; D is ambiguous. CDR3 length: 13 amino acids. V lost 5 bases and J 7 bases, leaving 12 bases between the germline ends. CDR1 MDHEN and CDR2 SYDVKM come from the germline V gene. The CDR3 coding sequence is TGTGCCAGCAGTACATCTGCGGGACAGCCCCAGCATTTT. Residues: CASSTSAGQPQHF.

The V gene is TRBV29-1, the J gene TRBJ1-3, with 9 bases lining up with TRBD1. Germline V gene sequence: CDR1 SQVTM, CDR2 ANQGSEA. The CDR3 totals 14 residues. The V and J ends lost 7 bases and 2 bases, in that order; junction bases with no gene match: 6. CDR3 residues: CSGKDRGTGNTIYF. As DNA, the CDR3 is TGCAGCGGGAAGGACAGGGGCACTGGAAACACCATATATTTT.

V and J are TRBV5-6 and TRBJ2-7; TRBD1 might be the D (6 bases). Per germline, CDR1 SGHDT and CDR2 YYEEEE. This CDR3 spans 14 amino acids. V shed 0 bases and J shed 5 bases, with 12 bases lying between them. The CDR3 nucleotides read TGTGCCAGCAGCTTGGCGGATACAGGGAACGAGCAGTACTTC. Protein product: CASSLADTGNEQYF.

This chain's CDR3 is CSVETTQGYGYTF. In nucleotides, the CDR3 is TGCAGCGTTGAAACTACACAGGGCTATGGCTACACCTTC. The chain has TRBV29-1 and TRBJ1-2, with D possibly being TRBD1 (6 bases). The germline gives CDR1 SQVTM, CDR2 ANQGSEA. Trimming took off 2 bases at V and 4 bases at J, with 11 bases between the two ends. The CDR3 spans 13 residues.

This chain uses TRBV19 with TRBJ1-5, with 11 bases aligning to TRBD1. Trimming removed 5 bases from V and 6 bases from J; junction bases left unmatched: 9. The CDR3 has 16 amino acids. The germline V gene has CDR1 LNHDA and CDR2 SQIVND (reference sequence). CDR3 DNA sequence: TGTGCCAGTAGTTATTCCGGGACAGGGGGAAGTCAGCCCCAGCATTTT. Translation: CASSYSGTGGSQPQHF. Full variable domain (outside the CDR3, taken from reference TRBV19 and TRBJ1-5): DGGITQSPKYLFRKEGQNVTLSCEQNLNHDAMYWYRQDPGQGLRLIYYSQIVNDFQKGDIAEGYSVSREKKESFPLTVTSAQKNPTAFYLCASSYSGTGGSQPQHFGDGTRLSIL.

The chain joins TRBV28 to TRBJ1-2, with TRBD1 matching 9 bases. The CDR3 is 15 residues long. The junction had 9 bases not matched to a gene; V was cut back by 5 bases and J by 5 bases. Per the germline V gene, CDR1 is MDHEN and CDR2 is SYDVKM. CDR3 DNA sequence: TGTGCCAGCAGTACCCCGACAGGGGGGAGGTATGGCTACACCTTC. Its translation is CASSTPTGGRYGYTF.

This rearrangement joins TRBV10-1 to TRBJ2-3; D is possibly TRBD1 (5 bases). The V gene lost 3 bases and the J gene lost 6 bases, with 22 bases spanning the gap. This CDR3 has 17 amino acids. In germline, CDR1 is WNHNN, CDR2 SYGVQD (reference sequence). Written as DNA, the CDR3 is TGCGCCAGCAGTGAATACCGTCCAGGGCACGATTTGGATACGCAGTATTTT. Encoded protein: CASSEYRPGHDLDTQYF.

The rearrangement joins TRBV15 to TRBJ2-7; 9 positions agree with TRBD2. Germline CDR1 is LNHNV and CDR2 is YYDKDF (reference sequence). This CDR3 has 15 residues. J was trimmed by 6 bases and V by 1 base; bases with no gene match: 7. CDR3 DNA sequence: TGTGCCACCAGCAGAGTAGGTAGCGGGAGCCGCGAGCAGTACTTC. It encodes CATSRVGSGSREQYF.

The CDR3 nucleotides read TGTGCCAGCAGCTTAACTAGCGGGGATAAAGAGACCCAGTACTTC. It translates to CASSLTSGDKETQYF. The V call is TRBV11-3, the J call TRBJ2-5, with TRBD2 identical over 10 bases. Trimming at V came to 2 bases and at J to 3 bases, leaving 3 bases not matched to a gene. The length of the CDR3 is 15 residues. Germline V gives CDR1 SGHNT, CDR2 YENEEA.

This chain links TRBV29-1 with TRBJ2-7; 8 positions agree with TRBD2. The V gene's germline CDR1 is SQVTM and CDR2 ANQGSEA. The CDR3 sequence is 14 residues long. V trimming: 6 bases; J trimming: 3 bases; junction bases outside the gene matches: 10. Here the CDR3 DNA reads TGCAGCGTCGGGGGGGGGAGAGGAAACTACGAGCAGTACTTC. It encodes CSVGGGRGNYEQYF.

This chain joins TRBV28 and TRBJ1-4, with 9 bases aligning to TRBD1. CDR1 is MDHEN, CDR2 SYDVKM, per germline. The CDR3 extends over 14 amino acids. The V and J ends lost 6 bases and 6 bases, in that order; junction bases with no gene match: 5. The CDR3 is CASRRDREYEKLFF. The CDR3 DNA reads as TGTGCCAGCAGGAGGGACAGGGAATATGAAAAACTGTTTTTT.

This chain uses TRBV29-1 with TRBJ1-1; the D gene is possibly TRBD1 (5 bases). The ends were cut back, 7 bases at V and 6 bases at J, with 18 bases in the middle. Germline V gene lookup returns CDR1 SQVTM and CDR2 ANQGSEA. The CDR3 sequence is 13 residues long. CDR3 DNA: TGCAGCGATTCAACGGGGGTGAGCCCTGAAGCTTTCTTT. Amino acids: CSDSTGVSPEAFF.